This T cell receptor beta chain came from a study of shared clonotypes between healthy human individuals. Study findings and constraints: Sampling covered blood only; tissue repertoires likely differ.

Sequenced by immunoSEQ multiplex PCR; TCRdb stores in-frame clones only, minus some. Of some 1,400,000 clones in the sample, roughly 95% were seen once. This clone is a singleton in its sample. Its antigen remains unidentified. The clonotype comes from a man in his thirties or forties in good health. What was sequenced was naive CD4+ T cells sorted from blood. This sample's subset: CD45RA+ positively selected.

The DNA for the CDR3 is TGTGCCAGCAGTGAAGCCCTTCGTCTCCAAGAGCAGTACTTC. This translates into CASSEALRLQEQYF. The rearrangement uses TRBV6-1 and TRBJ2-7; no reliable D call. The V and J ends lost 0 bases and 7 bases respectively, with 13 bases between them. This CDR3 is built from 14 residues. Germline CDR1 MNHNS, CDR2 SASEGT.